The T cell receptor (beta chain) described here comes from a study of CXCR3-negative and CXCR3-positive naive CD8 T cells (dated by TCRdb to about 2019). Regarding the complete study: In total, 120 million to 150 million TRB reads were obtained, which works out to roughly 1.5 +/- 0.3 million reads per library. Data from 11 donors, pooled across two independent experiments, went into the diversity and physicochemical repertoire analyses. TRBV-TRBJ cluster analysis included naive subsets from several donors and memory cells from 3 donors. General study outcomes and caveats: CXCR3 expression partially decreased after cryopreservation, so most assays used freshly isolated PBMCs. Naive CXCR3-negative and CXCR3-positive cells from the same donor showed similar TRBV-TRBJ usage, whereas memory cells showed distinct patterns. Compared with CXCR3-negative naive cells, CXCR3-positive naive cells had TRB CDR3s with higher hydrophobicity (lower Kidera factor 4), lower energy, and higher strength and volume indices. Because surface CD5, which has been linked to self-reactivity in mice, was comparable between naive subsets, TCR interaction strength was also inferred from TRB CDR3 physicochemical properties. Comparably high repertoire diversity was found in both naive subsets, whereas much lower repertoire diversity was found in memory CD8+ T cells.

The sequencer was a NextSeq 550. The Human TCR Profiling Kit (MiLaboratory) was used to prepare UMI-labeled 5' RACE TRB cDNA libraries. The full amount of extracted RNA was used for cDNA synthesis, and the full amount of resulting cDNA was used for PCR amplification. Libraries were prepared in parallel with an identical number of PCR cycles. The authors' pipeline ran thus. With a requirement of at least two reads per UMI, MIGEC and MiXCR extracted about 53,000 +/- 9,400 unique UMI-labeled TRB cDNA molecules per library. On average, roughly 40,000 +/- 10,000 functional in-frame TRB CDR3 nucleotide clonotypes lacking stop codons were found per library. After downsampling to 5000 UMI-labeled TRB molecules per sample, diversity metrics such as normalized Shannon-Wiener and Chao1 were calculated in VDJtools. Clonotype-size-weighted physicochemical properties of the central five CDR3 residues (interaction energy, strength, volume and Kidera factor 4) were computed in VDJtools. Once TCRdb had reprocessed the reads, it stored one entry per CDR3 protein sequence and supplied no DNA. The V and J calls shown here were made by TCRdb, not taken from the authors' results. The table held for this sample gives some 150,000 distinct CDR3 sequences. The top ten constitute about 0.48% of the sample.

Including the terminal cysteine and phenylalanine, the CDR3 comprises 15 residues. DNA was not recorded. CDR1 and CDR2, looked up from the germline V gene (reference sequence), are SEHNR and FQNEAQ. For each CD8+ T cell subset, flow sorting was done in triplicate, and 310,000 or so cells per subset went directly into RLT lysis buffer. Naive CD8+ T cells were defined stringently as CD45RO-CCR7+CD27+CD95- to exclude memory contaminants. Peripheral blood mononuclear cells were isolated from buffy coats by standard density gradient centrifugation. Naive CXCR3-negative and CXCR3-positive CD8+ T cells were flow-sorted on a FACSAria III. Total RNA was extracted from sorted cells using an RNeasy Mini Kit. Of note for this clonotype: The specificity of this receptor is unknown.

The clonotype originates from a human donor in good health. Some clones in this sample may be carry-over from other donors' samples. The chain employs TRBV7-9 and TRBJ2-1; TCRdb calls TRBD2, which cannot be checked without DNA. The sample consisted of naive CXCR3+ CD8+ T cells from blood. The cell subset or site label of this sample denotes: CD45RO-CCR7+CD27+CD95- naive CD8+ T cells expressing CXCR3 (TNR3+). The CDR3 protein is CASSAPGADYNEQFF.